This TCR beta chain comes out of a study of T cells after yellow fever vaccination (dated by TCRdb to the late 2010s). As for the study more broadly: The SMART-Seq v4 Ultra Low Input RNA kit was used to prepare libraries from fractions with low cell numbers. Bulk PBMC replicates and cell subsets were isolated from blood drawn at multiple timepoints before and after both primary and secondary immunization. The cohort comprised two healthy male donors, one aged 18 to 29 and one aged 30 to 40 years. To track T-cell clones before and after primary and booster YFV17D yellow fever vaccination, bulk TCR alpha and beta repertoires were sequenced longitudinally. Study-wide conclusions, independent of this receptor: After the booster, most of the clones that had expanded following primary vaccination were detected again (approximately 96% of CD4 and roughly 90% of CD8), which suggests that memory was broadly maintained. A small share of clonotypes occurred in both CD4 and CD8 compartments, likely arising from convergent recombination. Because only a couple of donors were included in the study, the extent to which the findings can be generalized is limited. Because abundant contaminating clonotypes from the bulk population could be contained in FACS-sorted repertoires, computational filtering was required. Compared with the primary T-cell response, the secondary T-cell response was weaker but faster, peaking on day 5 rather than day 15.

Turning to this clonotype: Its binding antigen is unknown. No base-level quality is on record; no much larger clone is a single base apart.

For this chain, trimming is 9 bases at the V end and 6 bases at the J end, and the number of junction bases without a gene match is 11. The CDR3 numbers 14 residues from cysteine through phenylalanine. The entry retains the CDR3 DNA only, 42 bases that are in frame from base 1. CDR1 and CDR2 (LNHDA, SQIVND) derive from the germline V gene (reference sequence). Sequencing instrument: Illumina NovaSeq 6000. TCR cDNA was synthesized by 5'RACE template switching, which introduced a universal primer site and unique molecular identifiers. cDNA synthesis was primed from both the TCR alpha and TCR beta constant segments. Library amplification used two PCR steps, and the second PCR step added sample barcodes and sequencing adapters. Sequencing of the libraries was done on either Illumina HiSeq 2500 (2x100 bp) or NovaSeq (2x150 bp). The original pipeline was this. MIGEC handled demultiplexing of reads and collapsing into UMI consensus sequences, while MiXCR performed V(D)J alignment. Using edgeR on replicate PBMC samples, clonotypes were called vaccine-responding if FDR was below 0.01 and the log2 fold change was above 5 up to day 15. Each bulk clonotype received a CD4 or CD8 identity based on whether the sequenced CD4 or CD8 repertoire contained that clonotype at higher abundance. TCRdb passed the public sequencing reads through fastp at Q25 and MiXCR, retaining productive beta sequences. Every distinct CDR3 protein forms one entry, paired with its most common genes and DNA. It is TCRdb's table, rather than the study itself, that gives the V and J calls and clone size. Counted in this sample were some 300,000 distinct CDR3 sequences; about 10% of them appeared once. The leading ten clones occupy about 3.7% of the sample.

The sample's treatment or condition label, decoded: live attenuated yellow fever vaccine strain. PBMCs were isolated from peripheral blood using a standard Ficoll-Paque protocol. CD4 and CD8 T-cell fractions were isolated with Dynabeads CD4 and CD8 positive selection kits. RNA was extracted with TriZol from bulk PBMCs, CD4 and CD8 fractions, and dextramer-positive and dextramer-negative fractions. The receptor was isolated from a man aged 18 to 35 who received the YFV17D yellow fever vaccine. The receptor chain draws on TRBV19 and TRBJ2-3; TRBD2 aligns with 8 central bases. This material consisted of CD4+ T cells sorted from PBMCs, taken 5 days after the yellow fever booster vaccination. The CDR3 protein is CARDGGLVVDTQYF. The DNA sequence reads TGTGCCAGGGATGGGGGACTAGTGGTGGATACGCAGTATTTT.